This record concerns one T cell receptor beta chain sequence. Its antigen is undetermined. The sample comes from a study of CXCR3-negative and CXCR3-positive naive CD8 T cells. 5' RACE with UMI labels generated the TRB cDNA libraries. TCRdb re-called the 5' RACE reads; one entry per CDR3 protein, DNA not given. Here the sample table reports around 63,000 distinct CDR3 sequences. The study's findings and limits: Relative to CXCR3-negative naive cells, CXCR3-positive naive cells had more hydrophobic TRB CDR3s. For the naive subsets, surface CD5 was similar, and TCR strength was inferred from TRB CDR3 properties.

The germline gives CDR1 MDHEN, CDR2 SYDVKM. The CDR3 loop spans 15 amino acids. The sequence came from a human donor in good health. Some clones in this sample may be carry-over from other donors' samples. Sequenced material: naive CXCR3+ CD8+ T cells from blood. This sample's subset: CD45RO-CCR7+CD27+CD95- naive CD8+ T cells expressing CXCR3 (TNR3+). This chain connects TRBV28 to TRBJ2-7; TCRdb's D call of TRBD2 is untestable without DNA. This chain's CDR3 is CASRPGERDPYEQYF. Full variable domain (missing parts from reference TRBV28 and TRBJ2-7): DVKVTQSSRYLVKRTGEKVFLECVQDMDHENMFWYRQDPGLGLRLIYFSYDVKMKEKGDIPEGYSVSREKKERFSLILESASTNQTSMYLCASRPGERDPYEQYFGPGTRLTVT.